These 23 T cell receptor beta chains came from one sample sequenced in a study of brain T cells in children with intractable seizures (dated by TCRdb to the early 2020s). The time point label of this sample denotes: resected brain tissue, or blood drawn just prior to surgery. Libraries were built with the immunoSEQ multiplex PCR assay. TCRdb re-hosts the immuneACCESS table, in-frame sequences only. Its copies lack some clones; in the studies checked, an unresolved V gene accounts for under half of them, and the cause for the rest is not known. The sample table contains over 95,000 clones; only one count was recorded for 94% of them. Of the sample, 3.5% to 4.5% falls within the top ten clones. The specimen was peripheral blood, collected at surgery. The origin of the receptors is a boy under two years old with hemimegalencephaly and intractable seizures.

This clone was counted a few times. The DNA of the CDR3 is TGTGCCAGCAGCCAAGATACGGACTACGAGCAGTACTTC. Protein product: CASSQDTDYEQYF. This chain uses TRBV4-2 with TRBJ2-7; D is unresolved. This CDR3 has 13 residues. Trimming removed 0 bases at V and 3 bases at J, with 6 bases between. CDR1 LGHNA and CDR2 YNFKEQ come from the germline V gene.

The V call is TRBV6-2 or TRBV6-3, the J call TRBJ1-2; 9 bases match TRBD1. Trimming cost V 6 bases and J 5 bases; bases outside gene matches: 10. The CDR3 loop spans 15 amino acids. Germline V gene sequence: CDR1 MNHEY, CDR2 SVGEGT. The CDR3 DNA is TGTGCCAGCAGCCGACCGGGACAGGGAAAATATGGCTACACCTTC. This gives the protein CASSRPGQGKYGYTF.

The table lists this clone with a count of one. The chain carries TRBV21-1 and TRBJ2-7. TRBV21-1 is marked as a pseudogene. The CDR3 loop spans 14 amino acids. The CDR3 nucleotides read TGTGCCAGACTCGGACCGTCCCCTTTCTACGAGCAGTACTTC. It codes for CARLGPSPFYEQYF.

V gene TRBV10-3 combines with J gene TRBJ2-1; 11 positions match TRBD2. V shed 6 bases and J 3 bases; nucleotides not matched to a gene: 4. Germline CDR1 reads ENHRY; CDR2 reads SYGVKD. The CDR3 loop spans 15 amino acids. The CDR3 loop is CAIRQTSGNYNEQFF. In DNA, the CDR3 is TGTGCCATCAGACAGACTAGCGGGAACTACAATGAGCAGTTCTTC.

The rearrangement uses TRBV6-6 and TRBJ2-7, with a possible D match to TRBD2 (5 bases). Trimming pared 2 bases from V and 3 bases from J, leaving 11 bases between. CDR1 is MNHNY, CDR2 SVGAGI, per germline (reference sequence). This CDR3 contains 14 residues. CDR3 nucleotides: TGTGCCAGCAGTTACGCTAACGGGGTCTACGAGCAGTACTTC. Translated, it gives CASSYANGVYEQYF.

The DNA of the CDR3 is TGTGCCAGCAGCCTGGAGGGGTACGGTGAGCAGTTCTTC. It encodes CASSLEGYGEQFF. The genes are TRBV27 and TRBJ2-1; D is perhaps TRBD2 (6 bases). The CDR3 covers 13 residues. Germline V gives CDR1 MNHEY, CDR2 SMNVEV (reference sequence). V lost 6 bases to trimming and J lost 9 bases, with 15 bases between them.

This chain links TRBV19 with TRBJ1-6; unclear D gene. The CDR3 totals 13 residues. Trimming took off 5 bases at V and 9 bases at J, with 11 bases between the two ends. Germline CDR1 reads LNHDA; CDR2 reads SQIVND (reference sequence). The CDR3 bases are TGTGCCAGTAGTTCTGGGAACGGTTCACCCCTCCACTTT. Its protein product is CASSSGNGSPLHF.

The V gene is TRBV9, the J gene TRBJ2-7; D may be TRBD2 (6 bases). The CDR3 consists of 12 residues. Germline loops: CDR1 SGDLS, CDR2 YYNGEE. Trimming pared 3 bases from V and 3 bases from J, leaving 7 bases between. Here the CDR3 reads CASSGGGYEQYF. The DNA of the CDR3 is TGTGCCAGCAGCGGGGGAGGCTACGAGCAGTACTTC.

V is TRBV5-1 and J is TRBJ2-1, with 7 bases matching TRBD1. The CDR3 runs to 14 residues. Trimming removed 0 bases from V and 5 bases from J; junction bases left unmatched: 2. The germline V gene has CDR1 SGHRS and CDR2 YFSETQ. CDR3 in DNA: TGCGCCAGCAGCTTGGGACAGGGTAACAATGAGCAGTTCTTC. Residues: CASSLGQGNNEQFF. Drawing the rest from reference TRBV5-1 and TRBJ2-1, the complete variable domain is KAGVTQTPRYLIKTRGQQVTLSCSPISGHRSVSWYQQTPGQGLQFLFEYFSETQRNKGNFPGRFSGRQFSNSRSEMNVSTLELGDSALYLCASSLGQGNNEQFFGPGTRLTVL.

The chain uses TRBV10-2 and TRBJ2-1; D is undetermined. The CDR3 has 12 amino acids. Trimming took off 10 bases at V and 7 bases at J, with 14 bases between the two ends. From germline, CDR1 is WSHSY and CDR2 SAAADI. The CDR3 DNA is TGCGCCACCGGTTGGGGTCCGAATGAGCAGTTCTTC. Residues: CATGWGPNEQFF.

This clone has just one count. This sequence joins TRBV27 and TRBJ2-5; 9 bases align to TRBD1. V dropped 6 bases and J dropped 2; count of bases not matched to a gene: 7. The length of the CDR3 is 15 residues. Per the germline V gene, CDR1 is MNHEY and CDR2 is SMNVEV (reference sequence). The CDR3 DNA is TGTGCCAGCAGGGACAGGGGCGTAGTACAAGAGACCCAGTACTTC. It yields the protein CASRDRGVVQETQYF.

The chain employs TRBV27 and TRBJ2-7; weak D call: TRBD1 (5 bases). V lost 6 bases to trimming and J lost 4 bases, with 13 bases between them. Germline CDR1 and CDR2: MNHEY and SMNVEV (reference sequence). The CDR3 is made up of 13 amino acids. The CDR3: CASSLTATYEQYF. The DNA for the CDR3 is TGTGCCAGCAGCCTGACAGCGACTTACGAGCAGTACTTC.

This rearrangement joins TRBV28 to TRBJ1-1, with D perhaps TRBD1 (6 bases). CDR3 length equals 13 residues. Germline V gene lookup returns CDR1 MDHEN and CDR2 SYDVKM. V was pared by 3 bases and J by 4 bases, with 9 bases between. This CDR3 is CASSFGGGTEAFF. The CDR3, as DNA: TGTGCCAGCAGTTTCGGAGGGGGCACTGAAGCTTTCTTT.

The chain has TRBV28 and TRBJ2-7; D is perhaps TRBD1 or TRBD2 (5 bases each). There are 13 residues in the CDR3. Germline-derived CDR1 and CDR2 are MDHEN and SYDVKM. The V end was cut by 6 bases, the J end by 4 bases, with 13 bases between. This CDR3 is CASSPLGGYEQYF. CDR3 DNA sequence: TGTGCCAGCAGCCCCCTTGGGGGTTACGAGCAGTACTTC.

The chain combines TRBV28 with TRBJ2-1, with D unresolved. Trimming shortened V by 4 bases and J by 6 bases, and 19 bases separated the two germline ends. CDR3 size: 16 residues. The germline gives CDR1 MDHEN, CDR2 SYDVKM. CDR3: CASSSQWMTPLNEQFF. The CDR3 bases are TGTGCCAGCAGTTCACAGTGGATGACCCCTCTCAATGAGCAGTTCTTC.

The CDR3 coding sequence is TGTGCCAGTAGTATGGGGCAGGTTTTTAATTCACCCCTCCACTTT. Translating gives CASSMGQVFNSPLHF. The chain joins TRBV19 to TRBJ1-6, with a tentative D call TRBD1 (5 bases). The CDR3 is 15 amino acids. With 3 bases removed from V and 6 bases from J, the gap between germline ends came to 12 bases. Germline loops: CDR1 LNHDA, CDR2 SQIVND (reference sequence).

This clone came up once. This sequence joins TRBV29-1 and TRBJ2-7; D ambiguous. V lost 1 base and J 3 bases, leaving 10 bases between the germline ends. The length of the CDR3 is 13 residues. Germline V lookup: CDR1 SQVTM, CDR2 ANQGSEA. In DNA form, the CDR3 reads TGCAGCGTTGAAGTATGGCGGAACTACGAGCAGTACTTC. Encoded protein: CSVEVWRNYEQYF.

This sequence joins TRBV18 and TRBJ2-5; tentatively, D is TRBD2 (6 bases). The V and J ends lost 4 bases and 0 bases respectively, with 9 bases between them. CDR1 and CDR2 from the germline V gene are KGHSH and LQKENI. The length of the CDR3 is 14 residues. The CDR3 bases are TGTGCCAGCTCACTCCGGACTAACCAAGAGACCCAGTACTTC. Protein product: CASSLRTNQETQYF.

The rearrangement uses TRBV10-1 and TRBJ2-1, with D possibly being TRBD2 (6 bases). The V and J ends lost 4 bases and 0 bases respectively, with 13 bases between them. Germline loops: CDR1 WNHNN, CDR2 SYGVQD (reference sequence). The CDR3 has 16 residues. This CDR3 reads CASSAWRDSSYNEQFF. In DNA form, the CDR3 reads TGCGCCAGCAGTGCGTGGCGGGATAGCTCCTACAATGAGCAGTTCTTC.

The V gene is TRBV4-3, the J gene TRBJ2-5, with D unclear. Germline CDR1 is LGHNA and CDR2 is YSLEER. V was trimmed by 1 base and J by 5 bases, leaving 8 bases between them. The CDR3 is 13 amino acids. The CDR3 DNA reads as TGCGCCAGCAGCCAAGCTTTCTGGGAGACCCAGTACTTC. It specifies CASSQAFWETQYF.

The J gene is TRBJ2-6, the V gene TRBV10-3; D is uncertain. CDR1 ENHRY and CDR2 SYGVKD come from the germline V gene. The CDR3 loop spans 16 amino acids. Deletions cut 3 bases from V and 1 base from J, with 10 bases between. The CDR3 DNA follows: TGTGCCATCAGTGACCGAGCCCAGTCTGGGGCCAACGTCCTGACTTTC. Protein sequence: CAISDRAQSGANVLTF.

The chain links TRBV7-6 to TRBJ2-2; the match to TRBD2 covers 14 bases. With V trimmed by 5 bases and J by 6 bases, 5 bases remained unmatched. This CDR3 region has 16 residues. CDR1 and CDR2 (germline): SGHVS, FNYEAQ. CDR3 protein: CASSLGTSGSSGELFF. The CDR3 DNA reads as TGTGCCAGCAGCCTTGGGACTAGCGGGAGTTCCGGGGAGCTGTTTTTT.

CDR3 protein: CASSWPRGGSSYEQYF. The CDR3 coding sequence is TGTGCCAGCAGCTGGCCTCGGGGGGGAAGCTCCTACGAGCAGTACTTC. The chain recombines TRBV7-9 with TRBJ2-7; 8 bases align to TRBD2. V lost 4 bases and J lost 0; bases outside the gene matches: 8. Germline CDR1 is SEHNR and CDR2 is FQNEAQ (reference sequence). The CDR3 sequence is 16 residues long.